A selection of T cell receptor beta chains follows, all from one sample in a study of shared clonotypes between healthy human individuals. Assay: immunoSEQ multiplex PCR; the TCRdb copy retains only in-frame clones and omits some. Altogether 2 million to 2.5 million clones are present, 85% to 95% being singletons, with the ten largest covering 0.39%. Sequencing was carried out using naive CD4+ T cells from PBMCs. These receptors came from a man aged 18 to 30 in good health. Some clones in this sample may be carry-over from other donors' samples. Each CDR3 is given with its conserved first and last residue. A D gene is named only where the DNA matches it firmly. The size field is filled for only some rows; it gives once, few, many or a size class.

len,v_gene,j_gene,abundance,d_gene,CDR3nt,CDR3aa
14,TRBV9,TRBJ2-7,.,.,TGTGCCAGCAGCGTAGAGGCAGGCTCCTACGAGCAGTACTTC,CASSVEAGSYEQYF
14,TRBV2,TRBJ1-3,once,.,TGTGCCAGCCGGGAAACCGGCGCCCGAAACACCATATATTTT,CASRETGARNTIYF
19,TRBV7-9,TRBJ1-4,.,.,TGTGCCAGCAGCTTAGGGGGCAGACCCAAACTGGGGACTAGTGAAGAACTGTTTTTT,CASSLGGRPKLGTSEELFF
15,TRBV4-3,TRBJ2-1,.,.,TGCGCCAGCAGCCGCGGTCGACAGCCTACTAATGAGCAGTTCTTC,CASSRGRQPTNEQFF
15,TRBV7-3,TRBJ2-1,.,TRBD2,TGTGCCAGCTCCGACTCTAGCGGGAGAAAAAATGAGCAGTTCTTC,CASSDSSGRKNEQFF
14,TRBV18,TRBJ2-4,.,.,TGTGCCAGCTCACCAGGGGGCGCGGTCGACATTCAGTACTTC,CASSPGGAVDIQYF
16,TRBV7-3,TRBJ2-1,once,TRBD2,TGTGCCAGCAGCTTAAGGGGCGGGAGCTCCTACAATGAGCAGTTCTTC,CASSLRGGSSYNEQFF
12,TRBV5-6,TRBJ1-2,.,.,TGTGCCAGCAGCCGCGAACACTATGGCTACACCTTC,CASSREHYGYTF
16,TRBV5-6,TRBJ2-2,.,TRBD2,TGTGCCAGCAGCCTGGGACTAGCGGGACGCACCGGGGAGCTGTTTTTT,CASSLGLAGRTGELFF
18,TRBV18,TRBJ2-5,.,TRBD2,TGTGCCAGCTCACCAAGCCCGGGACTAGCGGGCTTCCAAGAGACCCAGTACTTC,CASSPSPGLAGFQETQYF
13,TRBV2,TRBJ1-5,.,.,TGTGCCAGCTCGGGGTGGGTCGATCAGCCCCAGCATTTT,CASSGWVDQPQHF
15,TRBV4-1,TRBJ2-1,.,TRBD2,TGCGCCAGCAGCGATCGACTAGCGGCTTACAATGAGCAGTTCTTC,CASSDRLAAYNEQFF
14,TRBV7-3,TRBJ1-1,few,TRBD1,TGTGCCAGCAGATCGACAGGGGGCCACACTGAAGCTTTCTTT,CASRSTGGHTEAFF
14,TRBV28,TRBJ2-5,.,.,TGTGCCAGCAGTTTAGTCAGGGTGGGGGAGACCCAGTACTTC,CASSLVRVGETQYF
13,TRBV14,TRBJ1-1,.,.,TGTGCCAGCAGCTCGGGTTTGAACACTGAAGCTTTCTTT,CASSSGLNTEAFF
12,TRBV6-5,TRBJ2-2,.,.,TGTGCCACCCTCCAGCACACCGGGGAGCTGTTTTTT,CATLQHTGELFF
13,TRBV15,TRBJ1-2,.,.,TGTGCCACCAGCAGAGGATGGGGAGATGGCTACACCTTC,CATSRGWGDGYTF
14,TRBV19,TRBJ2-5,once,TRBD1,TGTGCCACCGTCAAGGACAGGGGATCAGAGACCCAGTACTTC,CATVKDRGSETQYF
15,TRBV28,TRBJ1-4,.,.,TGTGCCAGCAGTTTATTAGGGGCGGTTAATGAAAAACTGTTTTTT,CASSLLGAVNEKLFF
16,TRBV28,TRBJ2-1,.,TRBD2,TGTGCCAGCAGTTCTTTCGGACTAGCGGGACACAATGAGCAGTTCTTC,CASSSFGLAGHNEQFF
15,TRBV28,TRBJ2-3,.,.,TGTGCCAGCGCAGGCCCGGTAGCGGTGACAGATACGCAGTATTTT,CASAGPVAVTDTQYF
10,TRBV20-1,TRBJ2-1,.,.,TGCAGTGCTAGTAAGAATGAGCAGTTCTTC,CSASKNEQFF